This T cell receptor (beta chain) is from a study of OX40 agonist ivuxolimab in advanced cancers. Study results and limitations: Nonresponders, in some cases, also had low normalized T-cell clonal expansion. Antigen specificity of clonally expanded peripheral T cells was not established. By week 6 at 0.1 to 3.0 mg/kg, blood CD4+ and CD8+ T cells had expanded clonally.

Assay used: immunoSEQ multiplex PCR; TCRdb lists only in-frame clones, some missing. The profile shows about 85,000 clones, roughly 91% of them singletons. On this clone: Antigen specificity is unknown.

It was autoimmune disease history or systemic immunosuppression that excluded patients. Germline-derived CDR1 and CDR2 are MGHRA and YSYEKL. With 4 bases clipped from V and 4 bases from J, the junction kept 3 bases outside the gene matches. There are 15 residues in the CDR3. This material consisted of CD4+ or CD8+ T cells sorted from blood, taken in a trial of the OX40 agonist ivuxolimab. This receptor was identified in an adult with an advanced solid tumor such as melanoma, head and neck, liver or kidney cancer. The J gene is TRBJ2-1, the V gene TRBV4-1; 11 bases line up with TRBD2. The CDR3 region is CASSLGLAGYNEQFF. The DNA for the CDR3 is TGCGCCAGCAGCCTCGGACTAGCGGGTTACAATGAGCAGTTCTTC.